These 14 T cell receptor beta chains came from one sample sequenced in a study of blood T cell repertoires in COVID-19 (dated by TCRdb to 2019 to 2021). Library preparation was by the immunoSEQ multiplex PCR assay. In TCRdb, the immuneACCESS table is reduced to in-frame sequences with V and J assigned. These tables do not hold every clone; where another copy was compared, an unresolved V gene accounts for under half, and the others remain unexplained. The sample table shows nearly 45,000 clones, and about four fifths are seen once. Jointly, the top ten make up roughly an eighth of the sample. Sequenced: peripheral blood. The receptors shown here come from a human donor in a cohort sampled during active COVID-19.

The chain combines TRBV19 with TRBJ1-2; 7 bases are shared with TRBD1. The CDR3 sequence is 15 residues long. The junction had 8 bases not matched to a gene; V was cut back by 7 bases and J by 0 bases. From germline, CDR1 is LNHDA and CDR2 SQIVND (reference sequence). CDR3 in amino acids: CASNPGQTANYGYTF. The CDR3, as DNA: TGTGCCAGTAACCCGGGACAGACAGCTAACTATGGCTACACCTTC.

The gene calls are TRBV7-2 and TRBJ2-5, with 12 bases that match TRBD2. CDR1 and CDR2 (germline): SGHTA, FQGNSA. The V segment lost 1 base and the J segment 5 bases; nucleotides outside the gene matches: 8. The length of the CDR3 is 17 residues. In DNA form, the CDR3 reads TGTGCCAGCAGCTTAGGATCTAGCGGGAGGGCCGGGGAGACCCAGTACTTC. It translates to CASSLGSSGRAGETQYF.

The DNA for the CDR3 is TGTGCCAGCAGGGCGGGAGAGACCCAGTACTTC. Its protein is CASRAGETQYF. This chain uses TRBV12-3 or TRBV12-4 with TRBJ2-5; TRBD2 might be the D (5 bases). The ends were cut back, 6 bases at V and 4 bases at J, with 6 bases in the middle. CDR3 length: 11 amino acids.

CDR3 nucleotides: TGCGCCAGCAAGGTTCAGGGCGTTCAAACAGATACGCAGTATTTT. It yields the protein CASKVQGVQTDTQYF. The chain links TRBV10-2 to TRBJ2-3; D is perhaps TRBD1 (5 bases). The CDR3 sequence is 15 residues long. CDR1 is WSHSY and CDR2 is SAAADI in the germline V gene. V was clipped by 7 bases and J by 3 bases, with 17 bases between them.

The V call is TRBV7-9, the J call TRBJ1-5, with 8 bases that match TRBD1. The V gene end was trimmed by 1 base and the J gene end by 6 bases; junction bases not matched to a gene: 5. The germline V gene has CDR1 SEHNR and CDR2 FQNEAQ (reference sequence). This CDR3 has 15 residues. The CDR3 sequence: CASSLGQGAGQPQHF. CDR3 DNA sequence: TGTGCCAGCAGCTTAGGGCAGGGGGCAGGTCAGCCCCAGCATTTT.

The chain uses TRBV19 and TRBJ2-1, with D uncertain. Trimming pared 1 base from V and 5 bases from J, leaving 6 bases between. Per the germline V gene, CDR1 is LNHDA and CDR2 is SQIVND (reference sequence). The length of the CDR3 is 13 residues. The CDR3 is CASSIAVNNEQFF. CDR3 in DNA: TGTGCCAGTAGTATAGCAGTAAACAATGAGCAGTTCTTC.

This clone was observed a few times. The rearrangement joins TRBV30 to TRBJ2-3; the match to TRBD1 covers 7 bases. CDR3 length equals 14 residues. CDR1 and CDR2 from the germline V gene are GTSNPN and SVGIG (reference sequence). The ends lost 5 bases at V and 2 bases at J; junction bases unmatched: 7. CDR3 in amino acids: CAWAEGGITDTQYF. CDR3 nucleotides: TGTGCCTGGGCCGAAGGGGGCATCACAGATACGCAGTATTTT.

This chain connects TRBV28 to TRBJ2-2; 11 nucleotides match TRBD1. The V and J ends lost 5 bases and 5 bases, in that order; junction bases with no gene match: 4. Per germline, CDR1 MDHEN and CDR2 SYDVKM. This CDR3 has 15 amino acids. In nucleotides, the CDR3 is TGTGCCAGCAGTACATGGGACAGGGGGACCGGGGAGCTGTTTTTT. Encoded protein: CASSTWDRGTGELFF.

The chain couples TRBV5-1 to TRBJ2-1; 7 bases align to TRBD2. This CDR3 comprises 18 residues. V shed 0 bases and J 0 bases; nucleotides not matched to a gene: 9. The germline V gene encodes CDR1 SGHRS and CDR2 YFSETQ. As DNA, the CDR3 is TGCGCCAGCAGCTTGGGCGGGAGAACGGGAGCCTCCTACAATGAGCAGTTCTTC. Its translation is CASSLGGRTGASYNEQFF.

J is TRBJ1-1 and V is TRBV12-3 or TRBV12-4; D remains unclear. V was shortened by 6 bases and J by 11 bases, with 10 bases between the two germline ends. The CDR3 is made up of 10 amino acids. CDR3 residues: CASSSLIAFF. Here the CDR3 DNA reads TGTGCCAGCAGCAGTCTGATCGCTTTCTTT.

The chain links TRBV3-1 (or the pseudogene TRBV3-2) to TRBJ2-1; 8 bases fit TRBD2. The J segment lost 4 bases and the V segment lost 0 bases, leaving 5 bases of the junction unmatched. CDR1 and CDR2 from the germline V gene are LGHDT and YNNKEL (reference sequence). The CDR3 extends over 16 amino acids. The CDR3 DNA reads TGTGCCAGCAGCCAAGATCTTGCTAGCGGGTACAATGAGCAGTTCTTC. It specifies CASSQDLASGYNEQFF.

This clone was found once. J is TRBJ2-3 and V is TRBV3-1 (or the pseudogene TRBV3-2); TRBD2 matches at 8 bases. With V trimmed by 1 base and J by 0 bases, 3 bases remained unmatched. The CDR3 length is 16 residues. Germline V gene lookup returns CDR1 LGHDT and CDR2 YNNKEL (reference sequence). This CDR3 reads CASSQVSSGSTDTQYF. In DNA form, the CDR3 reads TGTGCCAGCAGCCAAGTCTCTAGCGGGAGCACAGATACGCAGTATTTT.

The chain's CDR3 is CASSQMIRTSGTEQYF. CDR3 in DNA: TGTGCCAGCAGCCAAATGATACGGACTAGCGGGACCGAGCAGTACTTC. J is TRBJ2-7 and V is TRBV14; 12 bases are shared with TRBD2. This CDR3 spans 16 amino acids. From germline, CDR1 is SGHDN and CDR2 FVKESK. Germline trimming cut 2 bases from V and 6 bases from J; bases unmatched to any gene: 8.

The chain employs TRBV6-1 and TRBJ2-7; the D is unclear. The CDR3 runs to 17 residues. V lost 1 base and J lost 1, with 17 bases in between. CDR1 and CDR2 from the germline V gene are MNHNS and SASEGT. The CDR3, as DNA: TGTGCCAGCAGTGAAGTATTCTGGCCAAGCGTTTCCTACGAGCAGTACTTC. Protein sequence: CASSEVFWPSVSYEQYF.